The clone carrying this T cell receptor beta chain was observed at least ten times. The antigen is unknown. The TCR beta CDR3 regions underwent amplification from RNA transcripts. The authors performed first-round RT-PCR with HTBI primers and then a second-round multiplex PCR. TCRdb reanalysed the multiplex PCR reads using MiXCR and keeps one entry per CDR3 protein. The sample shows approximately 700,000 distinct CDR3 sequences, about two fifths of them seen only once. V trimming: 1 base; J trimming: 7 bases; junction bases outside the gene matches: 11. The CDR3 contains 16 residues. Germline CDR1 reads SGHVS; CDR2 reads FNYEAQ. For donors with ophthalmopathy, the disease showed moderate-to-severe activity, reached CAS ≥3 and NOSPECS ≥4, and had lasted under 3 months. Diagnosis was based on clinical symptoms, serum thyroxine, TRAb, thyroid ultrasound and orbital computed tomography. The starting material, more than 8 ml of fresh peripheral blood, provided the PBMCs.

This sample is part of a study of Graves' ophthalmopathy and Graves' hyperthyroidism. Whole-study results and caveats: Built on 13 signatures, a model told ophthalmopathy apart from stable hyperthyroidism with 85% to 90% sensitivity and around 80% specificity.

The source of this sequence is an adult man with Graves' ophthalmopathy. The sequencing input was peripheral blood. V is TRBV7-6 and J is TRBJ2-5; TRBD1 matches at 8 bases. The CDR3 DNA sequence: TGTGCCAGCAGCTTAGTGGTCGCAGGGGGCGACGGGACCCAGTACTTC. It yields the protein CASSLVVAGGDGTQYF.